This T cell receptor beta chain originates from a study of radiation and T cells in renal cell carcinoma. In the study overall: Nephrectomy followed 15 Gy stereotactic body radiation by 4 weeks.

The V and J ends lost 2 bases and 7 bases, in that order; junction bases with no gene match: 7. This CDR3 has 14 amino acids. Germline V gene lookup returns CDR1 SNHLY and CDR2 FYNNEI. Measured with immunoSEQ multiplex PCR; TCRdb has only the in-frame clones, and not every one. Among 120,000 or so clones, 88% were seen once, and the ten largest hold approximately 5.8%. Study-level results: Top tumor clonotypes rose in blood 2 weeks post-radiation, then contracted.

This sample's time point: blood 2 weeks post-SBRT. Treatment here: 15 Gy SBRT to primary tumor, nephrectomy 4 weeks later. Serial blood draws occurred at baseline and 2 and 4 weeks post-SBRT. As concerns this clone: Its antigen is unknown.

The V call is TRBV2, the J call TRBJ2-5; 7 bases match TRBD1. Sample: blood, taken from a patient whose treatment included radiotherapy and nephrectomy. This receptor was obtained from an older woman with renal cell carcinoma. CDR3 coding DNA: TGTGCCAGCAGTGAAACAGGGGTAATCGGGACCCAGTACTTC. This translates into CASSETGVIGTQYF.